The clone carrying this T cell receptor (beta chain) was observed a handful of times. Both 60 Vbeta primers and 13 Jbeta primers went into the PCR. Sequencing was performed with immunoSEQ multiplex PCR; in TCRdb, only in-frame clones are kept and a portion is missing. The profile shows 55,000 to 80,000 clones, about 75% of them singletons. Trimming removed 4 bases from V and 2 bases from J; junction bases left unmatched: 7. The CDR3 is made up of 14 amino acids. The germline CDR1 and CDR2 sequences are SQVTM and ANQGSEA. The entry originates in a study of cytomegalovirus exposure and HLA in healthy donors.

Source material: PBMCs. The chain couples TRBV29-1 to TRBJ1-2; 7 nucleotides line up with TRBD1. The source of this sequence is a woman aged 40 to 49 in good health and CMV-seropositive. CDR3: CSVVLVGQNYGYTF. CDR3 nucleotide sequence: TGCAGCGTTGTTCTTGTGGGACAGAACTATGGCTACACCTTC.